Below are 4 T cell receptor beta chains sequenced from a single sample in a study of response to subunit inactivated influenza vaccine. TCRdb re-called the RT-PCR reads through MiXCR, storing one row per CDR3 protein. Of hundreds of thousands of distinct CDR3 sequences listed, approximately 14% are singletons. The source material was PBMCs from blood, sampled 14 to 15 days before vaccination. The receptors here all came from a man over 45 who received an inactivated influenza vaccine.

The chain carries TRBV4-3 and TRBJ2-5, with D unresolved. Trimming removed 0 bases at V and 5 bases at J, with 10 bases between. The length of the CDR3 is 14 residues. Germline CDR1 and CDR2: LGHNA and YSLEER. CDR3 in amino acids: CASSQDYQGETQYF. CDR3 nucleotides: TGCGCCAGCAGCCAAGATTACCAAGGGGAGACCCAGTACTTC.

This clonotype was found a few times. The V call is TRBV7-2, the J call TRBJ2-5; 11 bases are shared with TRBD2. Germline lookup yields CDR1 SGHTA and CDR2 FQGNSA. V trimming: 8 bases; J trimming: 2 bases; junction bases outside the gene matches: 7. The CDR3 totals 15 residues. Here the CDR3 DNA reads TGTGCCAGCGCCCCCCGGACTAGCGGGCAAGAGACCCAGTACTTC. Translation: CASAPRTSGQETQYF.

This chain connects TRBV6-1 to TRBJ1-6, with a tentative D call TRBD1 (6 bases). The germline V gene encodes CDR1 MNHNS and CDR2 SASEGT. The CDR3 totals 14 residues. Deletions cut 6 bases from V and 8 bases from J, with 14 bases between. The CDR3 DNA reads as TGTGCCAGCAGACATCAGGGGAGTTATTCACCCCTCCACTTT. Translation: CASRHQGSYSPLHF.

The sample holds many counts of this clonotype. As DNA, the CDR3 is TGTGCCAGCAGTCTCGACGGGGTACATCAGCCCCAGCATTTT. Residues: CASSLDGVHQPQHF. This chain links TRBV6-5 with TRBJ1-5; D remains unclear. CDR3 length equals 14 residues. Trimming took 5 bases from V and 5 from J, leaving 13 bases between them. The germline CDR1 and CDR2 sequences are MNHEY and SVGAGI.